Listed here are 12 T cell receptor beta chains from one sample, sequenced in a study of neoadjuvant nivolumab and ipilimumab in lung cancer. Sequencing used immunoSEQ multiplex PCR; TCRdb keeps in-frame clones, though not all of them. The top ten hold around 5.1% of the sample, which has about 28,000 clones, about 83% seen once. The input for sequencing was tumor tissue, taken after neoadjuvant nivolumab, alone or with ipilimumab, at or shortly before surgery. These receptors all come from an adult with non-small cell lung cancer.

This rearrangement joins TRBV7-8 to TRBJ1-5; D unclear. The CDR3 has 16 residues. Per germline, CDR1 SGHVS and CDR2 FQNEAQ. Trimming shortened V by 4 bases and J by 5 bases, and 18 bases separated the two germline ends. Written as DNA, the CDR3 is TGTGCCAGCAGCTCAGATGGACGGCTAAACCATCAGCCCCAGCATTTT. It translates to CASSSDGRLNHQPQHF.

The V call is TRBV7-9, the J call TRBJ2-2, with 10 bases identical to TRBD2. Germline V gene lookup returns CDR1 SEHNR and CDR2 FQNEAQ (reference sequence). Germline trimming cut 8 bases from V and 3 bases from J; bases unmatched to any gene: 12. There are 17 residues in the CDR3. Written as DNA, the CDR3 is TGTGCCAGCGTAGCATTCCTAGCGGGGGACTACACCGGGGAGCTGTTTTTT. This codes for CASVAFLAGDYTGELFF.

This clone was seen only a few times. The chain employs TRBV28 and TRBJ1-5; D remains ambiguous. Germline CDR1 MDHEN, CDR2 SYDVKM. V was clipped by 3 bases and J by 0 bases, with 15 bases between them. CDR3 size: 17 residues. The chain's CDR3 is CASSLLGTGFSNQPQHF. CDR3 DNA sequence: TGTGCCAGCAGTTTGTTGGGCACCGGTTTTAGCAATCAGCCCCAGCATTTT.

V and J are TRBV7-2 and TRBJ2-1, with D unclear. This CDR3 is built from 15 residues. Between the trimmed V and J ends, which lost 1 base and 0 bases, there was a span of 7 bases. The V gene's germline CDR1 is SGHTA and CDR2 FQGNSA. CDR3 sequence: CASSLDVSSYNEQFF. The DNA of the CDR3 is TGTGCCAGCAGCTTAGACGTTAGCTCCTACAATGAGCAGTTCTTC.

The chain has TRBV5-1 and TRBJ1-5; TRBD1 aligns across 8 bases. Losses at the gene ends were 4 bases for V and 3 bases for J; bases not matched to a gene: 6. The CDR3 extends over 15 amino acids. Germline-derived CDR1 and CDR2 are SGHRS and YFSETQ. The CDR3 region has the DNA TGCGCCAGCAGCCCATGGACAGGGAACAATCAGCCCCAGCATTTT. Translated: CASSPWTGNNQPQHF. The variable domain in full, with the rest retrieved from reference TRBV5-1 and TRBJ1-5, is KAGVTQTPRYLIKTRGQQVTLSCSPISGHRSVSWYQQTPGQGLQFLFEYFSETQRNKGNFPGRFSGRQFSNSRSEMNVSTLELGDSALYLCASSPWTGNNQPQHFGDGTRLSIL.

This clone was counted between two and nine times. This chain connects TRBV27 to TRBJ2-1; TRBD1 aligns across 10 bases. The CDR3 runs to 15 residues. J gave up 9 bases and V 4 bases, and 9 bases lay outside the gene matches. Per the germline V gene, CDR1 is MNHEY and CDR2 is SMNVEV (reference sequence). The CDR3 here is CASSYTGTGAGEQFF. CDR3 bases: TGTGCCAGCAGTTATACCGGGACAGGGGCGGGTGAGCAGTTCTTC.

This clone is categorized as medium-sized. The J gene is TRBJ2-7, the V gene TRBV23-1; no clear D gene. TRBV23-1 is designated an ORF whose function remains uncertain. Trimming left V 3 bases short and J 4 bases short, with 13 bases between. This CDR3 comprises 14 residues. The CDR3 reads CASSQTASVYEQYF. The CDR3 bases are TGCGCCAGCAGTCAGACGGCATCGGTGTACGAGCAGTACTTC.

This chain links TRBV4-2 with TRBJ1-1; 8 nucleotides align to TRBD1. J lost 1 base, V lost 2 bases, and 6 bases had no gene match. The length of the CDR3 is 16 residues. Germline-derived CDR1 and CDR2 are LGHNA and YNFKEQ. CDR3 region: CASSQPKTGANTEAFF. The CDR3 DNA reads TGTGCCAGCAGCCAACCAAAGACAGGGGCGAACACTGAAGCTTTCTTT.

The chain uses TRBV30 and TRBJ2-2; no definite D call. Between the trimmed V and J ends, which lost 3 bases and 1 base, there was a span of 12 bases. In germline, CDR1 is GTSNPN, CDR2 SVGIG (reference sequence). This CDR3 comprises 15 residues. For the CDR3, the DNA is TGTGCCTGGAGCCCCTCGGCGGTGAACACCGGGGAGCTGTTTTTT. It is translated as CAWSPSAVNTGELFF.

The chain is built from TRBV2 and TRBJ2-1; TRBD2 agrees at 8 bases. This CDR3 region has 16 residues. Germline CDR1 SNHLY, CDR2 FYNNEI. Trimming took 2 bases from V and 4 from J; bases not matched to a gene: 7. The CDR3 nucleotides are TGTGCCAGCAGTGAATGGGGAGCGGGGGCTTACAATGAGCAGTTCTTC. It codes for CASSEWGAGAYNEQFF.

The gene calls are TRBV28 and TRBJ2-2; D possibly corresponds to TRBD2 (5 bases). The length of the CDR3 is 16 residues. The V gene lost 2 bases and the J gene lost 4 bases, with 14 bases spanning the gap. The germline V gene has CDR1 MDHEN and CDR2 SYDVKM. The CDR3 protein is CASSLQQAGSTGELFF. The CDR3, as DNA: TGTGCCAGCAGTTTACAGCAGGCGGGTAGCACCGGGGAGCTGTTTTTT. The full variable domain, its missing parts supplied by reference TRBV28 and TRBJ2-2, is DVKVTQSSRYLVKRTGEKVFLECVQDMDHENMFWYRQDPGLGLRLIYFSYDVKMKEKGDIPEGYSVSREKKERFSLILESASTNQTSMYLCASSLQQAGSTGELFFGEGSRLTVL.

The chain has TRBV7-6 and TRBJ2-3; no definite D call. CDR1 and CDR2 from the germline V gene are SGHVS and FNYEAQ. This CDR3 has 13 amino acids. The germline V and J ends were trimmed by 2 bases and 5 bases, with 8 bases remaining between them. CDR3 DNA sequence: TGTGCCAGCAGCTTAAATCTGGGAGATACGCAGTATTTT. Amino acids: CASSLNLGDTQYF.